The entry below gives a single T cell receptor (beta chain) sequence along with its context. This record comes from a study of blood T cell repertoires in COVID-19. Study-wide context: Spain, Italy and the United States supplied samples that represented acute and convalescent COVID-19. Nucleic acid was either cDNA or gDNA, and it came from T cells, B-cell-depleted T cells, or PBMCs.

Germline V gene lookup returns CDR1 MNHNS and CDR2 SASEGT. The CDR3 loop spans 16 amino acids. Between the trimmed V and J ends, which lost 3 bases and 4 bases, there was a span of 13 bases. In the original workflow: Reference gene primer amplification in the assay estimated nucleated cell counts. Generated by immunoSEQ multiplex PCR, the TCRdb table keeps only in-frame clones and is missing some. The V and J calls and clone size are taken from that table; D and trimming were inferred from the DNA. The sample records 150,000 to 200,000 clones, roughly nine tenths being singletons. The chain recombines TRBV6-1 with TRBJ2-6; unclear D gene. The sequenced sample was peripheral blood. This sequence was found in a man in his 70s with active or convalescent COVID-19. DNA of the CDR3: TGTGCCAGCAGTGAGCTCGGCGGAGCCGGGGCCAACGTCCTGACTTTC. Amino acid sequence: CASSELGGAGANVLTF.